One TCR beta chain is described in this entry. These data are taken from a study of blood T cell repertoires in COVID-19. At the level of the study: Specimens from acute and convalescent COVID-19 originated in the United States, Italy and Spain. PBMCs, B-cell-depleted T cells, or T cells were the source of the cDNA or gDNA that made up the material.

Original analysis: By means of reference gene primer amplification, nucleated cell counts were estimated. Only in-frame clones appear in the TCRdb table, and some are missing; sequencing was by immunoSEQ multiplex PCR. V and J calls and clone size are copied from that table; D and trimming were computed from the DNA. Seen here are fewer than 200,000 clones, roughly 79% observed once, and the top ten hold 12%. Sequenced: peripheral blood. This receptor was obtained from an elderly woman with COVID-19, enrolled during active disease.

In nucleotides, the CDR3 is TGTGCCAGCAGTCAGGGAAGAAACACCATATATTTT. It specifies CASSQGRNTIYF. This chain connects TRBV12-3 or TRBV12-4 to TRBJ1-3; D is possibly TRBD1 (5 bases). Trimming left V 5 bases short and J 5 bases short, with 7 bases between. The CDR3 is made up of 12 amino acids.